A single TCR beta chain is shown here with its context. The entry originates in a study of blood T cell repertoires in COVID-19. Sequenced by immunoSEQ multiplex PCR; TCRdb stores in-frame clones only, minus some. Of about 390,000 clones listed, just under 90% are singletons. Participants, 18 to 89 years old, spanned under 30 US areas. From germline, CDR1 is SQVTM and CDR2 ANQGSEA. The CDR3 loop spans 12 amino acids. V was clipped by 1 base and J by 7 bases; unmatched bases: 1. This TCR came from a woman aged 45 to 65 who had recovered from COVID-19. Sequenced: PBMCs or T cells enriched from blood (not recorded which). The chain links TRBV29-1 to TRBJ1-2; 9 bases fit TRBD1. CDR3 protein: CSVEGTGAGYTF. Here the CDR3 DNA reads TGCAGCGTTGAAGGGACAGGGGCTGGCTACACCTTC.